These T cell receptor beta chains were read from a single sample in a study of PD-L1 blockade in urothelial cancer. Measured with immunoSEQ multiplex PCR; TCRdb has only the in-frame clones, and not every one. The table has roughly 16,000 clones, 87% seen once; the top ten hold about 5.6%. Sequences were derived from PBMCs, sampled around atezolizumab (anti-PD-L1) treatment. The receptors derive from a man in his fifties with urothelial cancer. Both conserved end residues are part of each CDR3. Fields, in order: clone size, V gene, CDR3 protein. Expanded clones get a size class; other rows say once, few or many, or leave the size out.

>NA|TRBV9
CASSETPGEYNEQFF
>NA|TRBV6-4
CASGTSANTGELFF
>NA|TRBV5-1
CASSLGGTSTDTQYF
>NA|TRBV30
CAWSHGGGGEQFF
>once|TRBV27
CASSSRGWTGVAGELFF
>NA|TRBV2
CASSEWDRGINTGELFF
>NA|TRBV28
CASSFLRGRPSYEQYF
>NA|TRBV25-1
CASSESPGLGDNEQFF
>once|TRBV6-1
CASSPTSGVYNEQFF
>NA|TRBV10-1
CASSGTSGGPAGTQYF
>few|TRBV10-2
CASRGLAAGEQFF
>NA|TRBV5-1
CASRRLPGGNTEAFF
>NA|TRBV19
CASSIGTVNTGELFF
>NA|TRBV7-9
CASSHGSRGFSYNEQFF
>NA|TRBV19
CASSITGGNSPLHF
>NA|TRBV6-6
CASSSDSYEQYF
>NA|TRBV28
CASSFSLTSGDSYEQYF
>NA|TRBV4-3
CASSQDLKGVYGYTF
>NA|TRBV5-6
CASSWATGSHADTQYF
>NA|TRBV2
CASFGAYEQYF
>NA|TRBV9
CASSVGTSGAVWLVNEQFF
>NA|TRBV7-2
CASSLSSGLPHEQYF
>NA|TRBV28
CASSSPPPGNTQYF
>few|TRBV7-2
CASSLTSGRRQETQYF
>NA|TRBV4-1
CASSQGQLRAKVSYEQYF
>NA|TRBV19
CASRSIGGGYEQYF
>NA|TRBV2
CASSYRQSYEQYF
>NA|TRBV7-6
CASSPGQASNSPLHF
>NA|TRBV27
CASSTRGLANNEQFF
>once|TRBV18
CASSPDRGSNQPQHF
>NA|TRBV14
CASSPLGRVYGYTF
>NA|TRBV28
CASWAGLAYNEQFF
>NA|TRBV5-1
CASSLGDTLYEQYF
>once|TRBV10-3
CAISESTPYGQGRWGYEQYF
>NA|TRBV7-7
CASSPGLRQYNEQFF
>NA|TRBV7-2
CASSLQGGSTDTQYF
>NA|TRBV6-5
CASSPTTGRLMELFF
>NA|TRBV30
CAWKRQGITGELFF
>NA|TRBV5-4
CASSSGDRRGYEQYF
>NA|TRBV30
CAWSVLTAGGPDTQYF
>NA|TRBV5-1
CASSLGGGADTQYF